Listed below are T cell receptor beta chains from one sample, sequenced in a study of vaccination effects on CD4 cells after COVID-19. These receptors are not linked to any known antigen. The method was immunoSEQ multiplex PCR; TCRdb's version includes in-frame clones alone and lacks a portion of them. Found here are about 58,000 clones, 60% to 85% of them singletons; the top ten hold around 3.3%. The sequencing here drew on CD4+ T cells from PBMCs cultured without peptide, taken before COVID-19 vaccination. These TCRs come from a human donor who received a COVID-19 vaccine. Each CDR3 is given with its conserved first and last residue. Fields, in order: D gene, V gene, J gene, clone size, CDR3 DNA, CDR3 protein. The D gene is left open where the match is weak. Size is omitted from some rows. Given values are once, few, many or a class for expanded clones.

D: NA; V: TRBV7-2; J: TRBJ1-5; size: NA; DNA: TGTGCCAGCAGCCCCCGACAGGTTAGCAATCAGCCCCAGCATTTT; CDR3: CASSPRQVSNQPQHF
D: NA; V: TRBV6-5; J: TRBJ2-3; size: NA; DNA: TGTGCCAGCAGTTACCGAACGCCAACAGATACGCAGTATTTT; CDR3: CASSYRTPTDTQYF
D: NA; V: TRBV7-8; J: TRBJ1-3; size: NA; DNA: TGTGCCAGCAGCTTATCGGGACTTTTGGCCCGAAACACCATATATTTT; CDR3: CASSLSGLLARNTIYF
D: NA; V: TRBV29-1; J: TRBJ2-3; size: NA; DNA: TGCAGCGTGGGGGTACCCTACACAGATACGCAGTATTTT; CDR3: CSVGVPYTDTQYF
D: NA; V: TRBV19; J: TRBJ1-2; size: NA; DNA: TGTGCCAGTAGTATAGCAAACATCGACAGGGGCTACACCTTC; CDR3: CASSIANIDRGYTF
D: NA; V: TRBV28; J: TRBJ1-1; size: NA; DNA: TGTGCCAGCAGTCCCCATTCGTCTACGAACACTGAAGCTTTCTTT; CDR3: CASSPHSSTNTEAFF
D: NA; V: TRBV7-9; J: TRBJ2-1; size: NA; DNA: TGTGCCAGCAGCTTGAAAAGCTCCTACAATGAGCAGTTCTTC; CDR3: CASSLKSSYNEQFF
D: NA; V: TRBV21-1; J: TRBJ1-2; size: few; DNA: TGTGCCAGCAGCCAAAGGGGACAGCATAGCTTC; CDR3: CASSQRGQHSF
D: NA; V: TRBV6-6; J: TRBJ2-5; size: once; DNA: TGTGCCAGCAGTTTGCTGGAGACCCAGTACTTC; CDR3: CASSLLETQYF
D: NA; V: TRBV11-1; J: TRBJ1-2; size: NA; DNA: TGTGCCAGCAGCAAACGGGGAAATGGCTACACCTTC; CDR3: CASSKRGNGYTF
D: NA; V: TRBV5-6; J: TRBJ2-1; size: NA; DNA: TGTGCCAGCACCACGGGACAAAGATCCTACAATGAGCAGTTCTTC; CDR3: CASTTGQRSYNEQFF
D: NA; V: TRBV5-1; J: TRBJ1-1; size: NA; DNA: TGCGCCAGCAGCTCGGGCCTCAACATGGCTGAAGCTTTCTTT; CDR3: CASSSGLNMAEAFF
D: NA; V: TRBV19; J: TRBJ1-4; size: NA; DNA: TGTGCCAGTAGCTCACCGGGACGGGGGGATGAAAAACTGTTTTTT; CDR3: CASSSPGRGDEKLFF
D: NA; V: TRBV6-1; J: TRBJ2-2; size: NA; DNA: TGTGCCAGCAGTGAAAGTGTAGGTCCCGGGGAGCTGTTTTTT; CDR3: CASSESVGPGELFF
D: TRBD2; V: TRBV5-6; J: TRBJ2-3; size: NA; DNA: TGTGCCAGCAGCACTAAAACTAGCGGGCCGACCGCTGATACGCAGTATTTT; CDR3: CASSTKTSGPTADTQYF
D: NA; V: TRBV15; J: TRBJ2-2; size: NA; DNA: TGTGCCACCAGCAGAGGGGGGGCAGCTTGGAACACCGGGGAGCTGTTTTTT; CDR3: CATSRGGAAWNTGELFF
D: NA; V: TRBV6-1; J: TRBJ1-2; size: few; DNA: TGTGCCAGCAGTGCCCGTCAAGATCAGTACGACTATGGCTACACCTTC; CDR3: CASSARQDQYDYGYTF
D: NA; V: TRBV5-1; J: TRBJ2-2; size: NA; DNA: TGCGCCAGCAGCGTGGCAGGGGCGAACACCGGGGAGCTGTTTTTT; CDR3: CASSVAGANTGELFF
D: NA; V: TRBV5-6; J: TRBJ2-3; size: NA; DNA: TGTGCCAGCTTAGCAGTCGGGACCCCCAAGGCAGATACGCAGTATTTT; CDR3: CASLAVGTPKADTQYF
D: TRBD2; V: TRBV5-1; J: TRBJ2-2; size: NA; DNA: TGCGCCAGCAGCTTGGCTGGGACTAGCGGATTCACCGGGGAGCTGTTTTTT; CDR3: CASSLAGTSGFTGELFF
D: TRBD1; V: TRBV28; J: TRBJ1-1; size: NA; DNA: TGTGCCAGCAGGCAGGGGGGTGGGACTGAAGCTTTCTTT; CDR3: CASRQGGGTEAFF
D: TRBD1; V: TRBV6-1; J: TRBJ1-6; size: NA; DNA: TGTGCCAGCAGTGTTTTAGGCGGTCCCGGGGACAGGCCGTCACCCCTCCACTTT; CDR3: CASSVLGGPGDRPSPLHF
D: TRBD2; V: TRBV2; J: TRBJ2-1; size: NA; DNA: TGTGCCAGCAGAGCTAGGACTAGCGACTACAATGAGCAGTTCTTC; CDR3: CASRARTSDYNEQFF
D: NA; V: TRBV7-2; J: TRBJ2-5; size: NA; DNA: TGTGCCAGCAGCTTATCGGGGGCAGAGACCCAGTACTTC; CDR3: CASSLSGAETQYF
D: NA; V: TRBV9; J: TRBJ2-5; size: NA; DNA: TGTGCCAGCAGACGAAATTGGGCCCAGTACTTC; CDR3: CASRRNWAQYF
D: TRBD2; V: TRBV11-2; J: TRBJ2-2; size: NA; DNA: TGTGCCAGCAGCCCGAGTGCGGGGGGGATGAACACCGGGGAGCTGTTTTTT; CDR3: CASSPSAGGMNTGELFF
D: NA; V: TRBV5-6; J: TRBJ1-1; size: NA; DNA: TGTGCCAGCAGCTACGACACCTCGGGAACTGAAGCTTTCTTT; CDR3: CASSYDTSGTEAFF
D: NA; V: TRBV7-2; J: TRBJ1-1; size: few; DNA: TGTGCCAGCAGCCTTTTCACTGAAGCTTTCTTT; CDR3: CASSLFTEAFF
D: NA; V: TRBV9; J: TRBJ1-1; size: NA; DNA: TGTGCCAGCAGCCCTGACTGGTCCGAAGCTTTCTTT; CDR3: CASSPDWSEAFF
D: NA; V: TRBV29-1; J: TRBJ1-1; size: NA; DNA: TGCGCTGGGGGCGGCCTAATTGAAGCTTTCTTT; CDR3: CAGGGLIEAFF
D: NA; V: TRBV29-1; J: TRBJ1-1; size: NA; DNA: TGCAGCGTTGAAGGGCGCGGGGGGGAGGCTTTCTTT; CDR3: CSVEGRGGEAFF
D: NA; V: TRBV5-1; J: TRBJ2-5; size: NA; DNA: TGCGCCAGCAGCTTGGCCCTCGAAGAGACCCAGTACTTC; CDR3: CASSLALEETQYF
D: NA; V: TRBV20-1; J: TRBJ2-1; size: NA; DNA: TGCAGTGCTAGTGGAGGGGGGATCTACAATGAGCAGTTCTTC; CDR3: CSASGGGIYNEQFF
D: TRBD2; V: TRBV5-1; J: TRBJ2-5; size: NA; DNA: TGCGCCAGCAGCTACGGGACTAGCGGGGCTGAGACCCAGTACTTC; CDR3: CASSYGTSGAETQYF
D: NA; V: TRBV11-1; J: TRBJ1-4; size: NA; DNA: TGTGCCAGCAGCCCCGGACAGAATGAAAAACTGTTTTTT; CDR3: CASSPGQNEKLFF
D: NA; V: TRBV6-6; J: TRBJ1-5; size: NA; DNA: TGTGCCAGCAGCCGGCTGTTTGCCCATACATGGGGGCCCCAGCATTTT; CDR3: CASSRLFAHTWGPQHF
D: NA; V: TRBV7-3; J: TRBJ2-3; size: NA; DNA: TGTGCCAGCAGCTCGGACCGAGATACGCAGTATTTT; CDR3: CASSSDRDTQYF
D: NA; V: TRBV9; J: TRBJ1-3; size: NA; DNA: TGTGCCAGCAGCGTAGACAGGGACGGTAACACCATATATTTT; CDR3: CASSVDRDGNTIYF
D: TRBD1; V: TRBV4-3; J: TRBJ2-2; size: NA; DNA: TGCGCCAGCAGCCAAGGGGGACAGGGGGCCGGGGAGCTGTTTTTT; CDR3: CASSQGGQGAGELFF
D: TRBD1; V: TRBV2; J: TRBJ1-1; size: NA; DNA: TGTGCCAGCAGCGGGACAGAAGGCACTGAAGCTTTCTTT; CDR3: CASSGTEGTEAFF
D: NA; V: TRBV7-9; J: TRBJ2-4; size: NA; DNA: TGTGCCAGCAGCTCGAGCTCGGGACTTTTAATTCAGTACTTC; CDR3: CASSSSSGLLIQYF
D: NA; V: TRBV15; J: TRBJ1-6; size: NA; DNA: TGTGCCACCACCTCGGAACCCAATTCACCCCTCCACTTT; CDR3: CATTSEPNSPLHF
D: NA; V: TRBV5-1; J: TRBJ2-6; size: once; DNA: TGCGCCAGCAGCTTGTGGCAGGGGCGAACTGGGGCCAACGTCCTGACTTTC; CDR3: CASSLWQGRTGANVLTF
D: TRBD1; V: TRBV5-6; J: TRBJ1-6; size: few; DNA: TGTGCCAGCAGCTGGAAACAGGGGGCGGCGAGTTCACCCCTCCACTTT; CDR3: CASSWKQGAASSPLHF
D: NA; V: TRBV6-6; J: TRBJ1-6; size: NA; DNA: TGTGCCAGCAGTTCCGGTCGGTCACCCCTCCACTTT; CDR3: CASSSGRSPLHF
D: NA; V: TRBV28; J: TRBJ2-2; size: NA; DNA: TGTGCCACTTCACAGGGCTCTGGGGAGCTGTTTTTT; CDR3: CATSQGSGELFF
D: NA; V: TRBV3-1/TRBV3-2; J: TRBJ1-2; size: few; DNA: TGTGCCAGCAGCGACCGATTGGGGGGCTATGGCTACACCTTC; CDR3: CASSDRLGGYGYTF
D: NA; V: TRBV19; J: TRBJ1-5; size: once; DNA: TGTGCCAGTAGTATAGATAACTCGGGGGCTCGGGGGGTGCCCCAGCATTTT; CDR3: CASSIDNSGARGVPQHF
D: TRBD1; V: TRBV19; J: TRBJ2-6; size: NA; DNA: TGTGCCAGTATACCGGGACAGGCCTCTGGGGCCAACGTCCTGACTTTC; CDR3: CASIPGQASGANVLTF
D: NA; V: TRBV2; J: TRBJ1-3; size: NA; DNA: TGTGCCAGCAACCGACTAGGAAACACCATATATTTT; CDR3: CASNRLGNTIYF